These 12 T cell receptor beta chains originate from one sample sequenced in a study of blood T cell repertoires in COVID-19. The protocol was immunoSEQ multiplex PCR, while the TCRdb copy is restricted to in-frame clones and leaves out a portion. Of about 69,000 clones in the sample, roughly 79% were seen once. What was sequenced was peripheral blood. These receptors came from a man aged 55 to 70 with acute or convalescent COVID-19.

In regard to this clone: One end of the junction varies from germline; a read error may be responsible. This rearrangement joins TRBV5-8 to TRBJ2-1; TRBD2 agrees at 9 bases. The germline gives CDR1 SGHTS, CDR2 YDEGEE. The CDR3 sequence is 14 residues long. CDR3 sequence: CASSDGTSFPLVLF. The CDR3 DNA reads TGTGCCAGCAGCGACGGGACTAGCTTCCCACTTGTACTCTTC.

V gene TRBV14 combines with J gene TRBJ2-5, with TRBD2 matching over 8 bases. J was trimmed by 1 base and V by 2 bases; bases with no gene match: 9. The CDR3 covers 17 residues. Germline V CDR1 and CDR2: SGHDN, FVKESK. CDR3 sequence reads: CASSQMFAAGAQETQYF. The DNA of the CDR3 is TGTGCCAGCAGCCAAATGTTTGCAGCGGGGGCCCAAGAGACCCAGTACTTC.

Here the CDR3 DNA reads TGTGCCATCAGTTTGGGAGATTATGGCTACACCTTC. Its translation: CAISLGDYGYTF. The rearrangement uses TRBV10-3 and TRBJ1-2; D unclear. The CDR3 is 12 residues long. CDR1 is ENHRY and CDR2 is SYGVKD in the germline V gene. With 5 bases removed from V and 5 bases from J, the gap between germline ends came to 9 bases.

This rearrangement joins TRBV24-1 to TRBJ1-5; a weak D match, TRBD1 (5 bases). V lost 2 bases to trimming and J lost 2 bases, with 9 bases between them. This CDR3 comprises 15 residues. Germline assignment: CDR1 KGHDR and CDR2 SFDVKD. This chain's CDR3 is CATSDSGVGNQPQHF. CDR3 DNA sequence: TGTGCCACCAGTGATTCGGGGGTGGGCAATCAGCCCCAGCATTTT.

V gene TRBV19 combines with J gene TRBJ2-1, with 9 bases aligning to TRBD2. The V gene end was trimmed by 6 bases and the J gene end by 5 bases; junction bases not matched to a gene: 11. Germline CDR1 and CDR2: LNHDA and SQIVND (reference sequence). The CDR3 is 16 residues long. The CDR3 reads CASRLKRGESHNEQFF. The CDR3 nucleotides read TGTGCCAGTAGACTTAAGCGGGGGGAGTCCCACAATGAGCAGTTCTTC.

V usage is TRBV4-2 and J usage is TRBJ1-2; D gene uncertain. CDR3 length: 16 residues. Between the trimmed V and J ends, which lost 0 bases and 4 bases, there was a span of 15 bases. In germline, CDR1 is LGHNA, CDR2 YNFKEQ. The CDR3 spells CASSQETGPRGYGYTF. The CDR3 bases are TGTGCCAGCAGCCAAGAAACTGGTCCTCGGGGCTATGGCTACACCTTC.

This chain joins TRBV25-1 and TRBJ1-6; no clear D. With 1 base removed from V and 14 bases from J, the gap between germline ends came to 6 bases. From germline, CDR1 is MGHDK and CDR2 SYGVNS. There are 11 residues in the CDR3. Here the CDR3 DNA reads TGTGCCAGCAGTGAATCGGGGACCCTCCACTTT. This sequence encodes CASSESGTLHF. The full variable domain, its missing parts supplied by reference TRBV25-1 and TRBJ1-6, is EADIYQTPRYLVIGTGKKITLECSQTMGHDKMYWYQQDPGMELHLIHYSYGVNSTEKGDLSSESTVSRIRTEHFPLTLESARPSHTSQYLCASSESGTLHFGNGTRLTVT.

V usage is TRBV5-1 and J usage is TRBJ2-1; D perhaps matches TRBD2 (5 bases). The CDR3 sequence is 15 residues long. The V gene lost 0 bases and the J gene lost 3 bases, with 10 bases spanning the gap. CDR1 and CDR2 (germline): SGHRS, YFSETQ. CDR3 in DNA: TGCGCCAGCAGCTTGGCCGCGGGCCGCTACAATGAGCAGTTCTTC. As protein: CASSLAAGRYNEQFF.

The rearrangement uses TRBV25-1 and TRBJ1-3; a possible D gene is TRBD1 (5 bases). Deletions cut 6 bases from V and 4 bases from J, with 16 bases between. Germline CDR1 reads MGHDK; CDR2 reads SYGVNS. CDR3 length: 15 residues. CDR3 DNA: TGTGCCAGCAGGAGAGCTGGAGACAGCGGAAACACCATATATTTT. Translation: CASRRAGDSGNTIYF.

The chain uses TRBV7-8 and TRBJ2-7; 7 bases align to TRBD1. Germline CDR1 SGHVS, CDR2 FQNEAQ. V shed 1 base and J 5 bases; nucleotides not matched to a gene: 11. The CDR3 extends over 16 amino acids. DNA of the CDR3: TGTGCCAGCAGCTTAGTTGCCCGACAGGGTCTGAACGAGCAGTACTTC. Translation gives CASSLVARQGLNEQYF.

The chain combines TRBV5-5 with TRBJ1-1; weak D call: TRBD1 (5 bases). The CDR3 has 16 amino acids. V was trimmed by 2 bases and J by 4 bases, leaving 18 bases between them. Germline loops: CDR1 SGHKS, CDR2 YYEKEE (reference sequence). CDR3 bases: TGTGCCAGCAGCTTAGGACCCTCGGGGGTGGGCACTGAAGCTTTCTTT. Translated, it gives CASSLGPSGVGTEAFF.

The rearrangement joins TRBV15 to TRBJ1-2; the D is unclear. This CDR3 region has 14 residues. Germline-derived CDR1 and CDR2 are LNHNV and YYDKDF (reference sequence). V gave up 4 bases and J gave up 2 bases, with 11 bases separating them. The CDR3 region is CATSKREGNYGYTF. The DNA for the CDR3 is TGTGCCACCAGCAAGAGGGAAGGAAACTATGGCTACACCTTC.